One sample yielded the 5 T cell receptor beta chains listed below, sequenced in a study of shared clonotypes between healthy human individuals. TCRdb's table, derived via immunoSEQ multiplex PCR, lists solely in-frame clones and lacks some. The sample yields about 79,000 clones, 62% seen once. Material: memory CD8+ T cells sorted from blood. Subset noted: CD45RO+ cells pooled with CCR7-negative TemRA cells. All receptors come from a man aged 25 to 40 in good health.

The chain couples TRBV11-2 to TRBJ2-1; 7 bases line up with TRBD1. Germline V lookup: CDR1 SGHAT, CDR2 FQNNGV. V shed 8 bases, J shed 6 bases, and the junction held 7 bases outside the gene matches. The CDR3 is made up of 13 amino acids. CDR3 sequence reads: CASVPAGGNEQFF. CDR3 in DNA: TGTGCCAGCGTTCCCGCAGGGGGCAATGAGCAGTTCTTC.

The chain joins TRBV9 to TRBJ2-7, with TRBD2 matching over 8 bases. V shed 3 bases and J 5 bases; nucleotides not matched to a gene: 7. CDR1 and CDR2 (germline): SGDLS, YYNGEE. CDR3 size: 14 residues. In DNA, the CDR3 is TGTGCCAGCAGCGAAAGCGGGAGTAGCGACGAGCAGTACTTC. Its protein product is CASSESGSSDEQYF.

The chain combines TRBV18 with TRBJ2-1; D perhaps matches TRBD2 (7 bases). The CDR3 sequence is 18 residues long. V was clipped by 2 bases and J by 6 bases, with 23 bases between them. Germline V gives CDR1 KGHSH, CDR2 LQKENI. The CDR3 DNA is TGTGCCAGCTCACCATTGGACGTCGCGGGGGCTGGACGCAATGAGCAGTTCTTC. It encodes CASSPLDVAGAGRNEQFF.

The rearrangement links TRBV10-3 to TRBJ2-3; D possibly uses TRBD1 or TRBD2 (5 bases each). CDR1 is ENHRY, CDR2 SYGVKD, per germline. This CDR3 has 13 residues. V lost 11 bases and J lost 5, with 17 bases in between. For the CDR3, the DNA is TGTGCCGTATCCGGGATGACAGTAGATACGCAGTATTTT. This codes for CAVSGMTVDTQYF.

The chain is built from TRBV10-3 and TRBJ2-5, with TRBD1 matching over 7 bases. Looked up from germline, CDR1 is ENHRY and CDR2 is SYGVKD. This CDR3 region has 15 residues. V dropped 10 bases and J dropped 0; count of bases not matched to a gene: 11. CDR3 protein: CATRAEQGYQETQYF. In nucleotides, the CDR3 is TGTGCCACCCGAGCTGAACAGGGGTACCAAGAGACCCAGTACTTC.